Listed below are T cell receptor beta chains from one sample, sequenced in a study of cytomegalovirus exposure and HLA in healthy donors. Sequenced by immunoSEQ multiplex PCR; TCRdb stores in-frame clones only, minus some. In the table there are over 200,000 clones, about 89% of which are singletons. Material: PBMCs. The source is a woman aged 18-30 years in good health and CMV-seronegative. Both conserved end residues are part of each CDR3. Fields, in order: J gene, D gene, clone size, V gene, CDR3 protein, CDR3 DNA. A D gene is named only where the DNA matches it firmly. Clone size, where shown, is once, few, many, or a class for clones that have expanded.

>TRBJ2-7|.|.|TRBV11-2
CASSWGEIGEQYF
TGTGCCAGCAGCTGGGGGGAAATTGGGGAGCAGTACTTC
>TRBJ1-6|TRBD1|.|TRBV19
CASSMGQGTNSPLHF
TGTGCCAGTAGTATGGGACAGGGTACTAATTCACCCCTCCACTTT
>TRBJ1-3|.|.|TRBV7-2
CASSLYGNTIYF
TGTGCCAGCAGCTTATATGGAAACACCATATATTTT
>TRBJ2-7|.|.|TRBV7-9
CASSRTVYEQYF
TGTGCCAGCAGCAGGACAGTCTACGAGCAGTACTTC
>TRBJ2-1|TRBD2|.|TRBV9
CASSVALAGGGSGEQFF
TGTGCCAGCAGCGTAGCCTTAGCGGGAGGAGGTTCAGGGGAGCAGTTCTTC
>TRBJ2-7|.|.|TRBV4-2
CASSPLTTFYEQYF
TGTGCCAGCAGCCCCCTTACTACTTTCTACGAGCAGTACTTC
>TRBJ2-3|TRBD2|once|TRBV7-6
CASSLGLAGGPSTDTQYF
TGTGCCAGCAGCTTAGGGTTAGCGGGGGGCCCGAGCACAGATACGCAGTATTTT
>TRBJ1-1|.|.|TRBV30
CAWSPFSNTEAFF
TGTGCCTGGAGCCCTTTTAGTAACACTGAAGCTTTCTTT
>TRBJ2-5|TRBD2|.|TRBV10-3
CAISDPGLAGMSGETQYF
TGTGCCATCAGTGACCCCGGACTAGCGGGAATGAGCGGCGAGACCCAGTACTTC
>TRBJ1-4|TRBD1|.|TRBV4-3
CASSDRTGGRLEKLFF
TGCGCCAGCAGCGATCGAACAGGGGGTCGGCTAGAAAAACTGTTTTTT
>TRBJ2-6|.|.|TRBV29-1
CSVELGSSSGANVLTF
TGCAGCGTTGAACTTGGCTCCAGCTCTGGGGCCAACGTCCTGACTTTC
>TRBJ1-6|.|.|TRBV5-6
CASTTGTYNSPLHF
TGTGCCAGCACCACAGGAACCTATAATTCACCCCTCCACTTT
>TRBJ1-1|TRBD1|.|TRBV7-2
CASRSAGTGASTEAFF
TGTGCCAGCAGGTCAGCCGGGACAGGGGCGTCCACTGAAGCTTTCTTT
>TRBJ1-5|.|.|TRBV6-6
CASSPRGGSNQPQHF
TGTGCCAGCAGTCCCCGAGGGGGTAGCAATCAGCCCCAGCATTTT
>TRBJ1-5|.|.|TRBV19
CASSSRVNGGNQPQHF
TGTGCCAGTAGTTCGAGGGTCAACGGGGGCAATCAGCCCCAGCATTTT
>TRBJ1-2|.|.|TRBV2
CASGGRLYGYTF
TGTGCCTCGGGGGGCCGGCTCTATGGCTACACCTTC
>TRBJ1-3|.|.|TRBV5-1
CASRPTTGYSGNTIYF
TGCGCCAGCAGGCCTACTACAGGGTACTCTGGAAACACCATATATTTT
>TRBJ2-3|TRBD2|.|TRBV10-1
CASSVEVGGPSGLRDTQYF
TGCGCCAGCAGTGTAGAGGTGGGAGGGCCCTCGGGACTTCGGGATACGCAGTATTTT
>TRBJ1-5|.|.|TRBV18
CASSPAGGNQPQHF
TGTGCCAGCTCACCTGCGGGGGGCAATCAGCCCCAGCATTTT
>TRBJ1-3|TRBD1|.|TRBV27
CASRRQGTVPGNTIYF
TGTGCCAGCAGGAGACAGGGGACCGTTCCTGGAAACACCATATATTTT
>TRBJ1-1|.|.|TRBV5-1
CASSPDLTGFLNTEAFF
TGCGCCAGCAGCCCTGACCTGACAGGCTTCTTGAACACTGAAGCTTTCTTT
>TRBJ2-7|.|.|TRBV28
CASMRQYSYEQYF
TGTGCCAGCATGCGGCAGTACTCCTACGAGCAGTACTTC
>TRBJ2-1|.|once|TRBV29-1
CSVAPGPSSYNEQFF
TGCAGCGTGGCCCCAGGGCCGAGCTCCTACAATGAGCAGTTCTTC
>TRBJ2-2|TRBD1|.|TRBV5-8
CAHYPRTGVMRELFF
TGTGCCCACTACCCCCGGACAGGGGTAATGAGGGAGCTGTTTTTT
>TRBJ2-2|.|once|TRBV5-5
CASSLNERAGELFF
TGTGCCAGCAGCTTGAACGAGCGGGCCGGGGAGCTGTTTTTT
>TRBJ2-7|.|.|TRBV10-3
CAISESGAPANVYEQYF
TGTGCCATCAGTGAGTCGGGAGCGCCAGCGAACGTCTACGAGCAGTACTTC
>TRBJ2-1|TRBD2|.|TRBV7-2
CASSLAVAGVEQFF
TGTGCCAGCAGCTTAGCGGTAGCGGGAGTGGAGCAGTTCTTC
>TRBJ2-1|TRBD2|.|TRBV4-3
CASSQDGTTYNEQFF
TGCGCCAGCAGCCAAGATGGGACTACCTACAATGAGCAGTTCTTC
>TRBJ2-7|.|.|TRBV27
CASSLLGDSYEQYF
TGTGCCAGCAGTTTATTAGGTGACAGCTACGAGCAGTACTTC
>TRBJ2-5|.|.|TRBV5-4
CASSLLVAQETQYF
TGTGCCAGCAGCTTGTTAGTCGCCCAAGAGACCCAGTACTTC
>TRBJ2-2|TRBD2|.|TRBV5-6
CASRASGRSTTGELFF
TGTGCCAGCAGGGCTAGCGGGAGGTCGACCACCGGGGAGCTGTTTTTT
>TRBJ2-1|TRBD2|.|TRBV5-1
CASSSGTSGSNEQFF
TGCGCCAGCAGCTCCGGGACTAGCGGGAGTAATGAGCAGTTCTTC
>TRBJ2-7|TRBD1|.|TRBV2
CASSWTGYEQYF
TGTGCCAGCAGTTGGACAGGCTACGAGCAGTACTTC
>TRBJ1-5|.|.|TRBV4-1
CASSQEQSYSNQPQHF
TGCGCCAGCAGCCAAGAACAGTCCTATAGCAATCAGCCCCAGCATTTT
>TRBJ2-1|.|.|TRBV25-1
CASSESTSQPYNEQFF
TGTGCCAGCAGTGAATCCACTAGCCAGCCCTACAATGAGCAGTTCTTC
>TRBJ2-3|.|.|TRBV19
CASSTGYPDTQYF
TGTGCAAGTAGTACGGGGTACCCAGATACGCAGTATTTT
>TRBJ1-6|.|.|TRBV6-1
CASEEGSYNSPLHF
TGTGCCAGTGAGGAGGGATCCTATAATTCACCCCTCCACTTT
>TRBJ1-1|.|.|TRBV2
CASSPSTGTNTEAFF
TGTGCCAGCAGTCCCTCGACAGGCACGAACACTGAAGCTTTCTTT
>TRBJ2-1|.|.|TRBV18
CASSPRDFSSYNEQFF
TGTGCCAGCTCACCCCGGGACTTCAGCTCCTACAATGAGCAGTTCTTC
>TRBJ1-2|.|.|TRBV6-5
CASSFVPRVYGYTF
TGTGCCAGCAGTTTTGTACCCAGGGTCTATGGCTACACCTTC
>TRBJ2-1|TRBD2|.|TRBV27
CASSLRTSGSQLRFF
TGTGCCAGCAGTCTCCGGACTAGCGGGAGCCAGTTGCGGTTCTTC